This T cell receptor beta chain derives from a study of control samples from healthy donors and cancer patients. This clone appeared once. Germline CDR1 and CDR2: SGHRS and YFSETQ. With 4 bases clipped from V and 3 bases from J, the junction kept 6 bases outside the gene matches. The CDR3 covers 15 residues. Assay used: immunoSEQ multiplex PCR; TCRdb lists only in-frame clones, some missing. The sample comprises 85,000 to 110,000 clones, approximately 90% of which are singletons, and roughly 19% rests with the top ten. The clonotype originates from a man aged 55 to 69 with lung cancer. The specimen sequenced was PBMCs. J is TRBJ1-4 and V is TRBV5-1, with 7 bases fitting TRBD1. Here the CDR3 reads CASSRNRGSNEKLFF. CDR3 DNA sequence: TGCGCCAGCAGCAGGAACAGGGGATCTAATGAAAAACTGTTTTTT.